This TCR beta chain was sequenced in a study of T cell repertoires in cytomegalovirus infection. This clonotype showed up just a few times. Its antigen is unidentified. TCRdb reprocessed the reads via MiXCR and lists one record per CDR3 protein. The sample holds hundreds of thousands of distinct CDR3 sequences, 30% to 40% seen once. CDR1 and CDR2 (germline): SGHTA, FQGNSA. V lost 2 bases and J lost 1, with 15 bases in between. This CDR3 is 16 amino acids long. The material sequenced was cultured PBMCs, taken from culture after CMV antigen stimulation. This receptor was identified in a human donor in good health (CMV status not recorded). Some clones in this sample may be carry-over from other donors' samples. The chain is built from TRBV7-2 and TRBJ2-7, with a possible D match to TRBD2 (7 bases). CDR3 loop: CASSLLGGAGSYEQYF. The CDR3 nucleotides are TGTGCCAGCAGCTTATTAGGGGGGGCCGGATCCTACGAGCAGTACTTC.